The next 23 T cell receptor beta chains were all read from a single sample in a study of cytomegalovirus exposure and HLA in healthy donors. This PCR relied on a set of 60 Vbeta primers and 13 Jbeta primers. Sequencing was performed with immunoSEQ multiplex PCR; in TCRdb, only in-frame clones are kept and a portion is missing. This table has 100,000 to 120,000 clones, under 80% appearing once. Sequencing was performed on PBMCs. The receptors stem from a woman between 35 and 50 years old in good health and CMV-seropositive.

The V gene is TRBV28, the J gene TRBJ1-1; 10 nucleotides line up with TRBD1. Germline CDR1 is MDHEN and CDR2 is SYDVKM. The CDR3 loop spans 13 amino acids. V shed 6 bases, J shed 11 bases, and the junction held 9 bases outside the gene matches. The CDR3 is CASRIGQGVGAFF. For the CDR3, the DNA is TGTGCCAGCAGGATCGGACAGGGGGTAGGGGCTTTCTTT.

The chain joins TRBV5-1 to TRBJ1-3; maybe TRBD1 (6 bases). From germline, CDR1 is SGHRS and CDR2 YFSETQ. The CDR3 spans 14 residues. The V end lost 4 bases, the J end lost 10 bases, and 18 bases lay between the germline ends. In DNA, the CDR3 is TGCGCCAGCAGCAGCCCCGGGACAACGGCGACCATATATTTT. This gives the protein CASSSPGTTATIYF.

V gene TRBV4-2 combines with J gene TRBJ2-3, with 7 nucleotides matching TRBD2. The germline CDR1 and CDR2 sequences are LGHNA and YNFKEQ. This CDR3 comprises 16 residues. Unmatched junction bases numbered 12, after V lost 4 bases and J lost 5 bases. This chain's CDR3 is CASSPPAGEEGDTQYF. The CDR3 DNA sequence: TGTGCCAGCAGCCCTCCGGCGGGAGAGGAGGGAGATACGCAGTATTTT.

This clone has just one count. The J gene is TRBJ1-5, the V gene TRBV6-6; D perhaps matches TRBD1 (6 bases). This CDR3 region has 15 residues. CDR1 is MNHNY, CDR2 SVGAGI, per germline (reference sequence). Trimming took off 6 bases at V and 7 bases at J, with 19 bases between the two ends. Here the CDR3 reads CASSRGAGDGQPQHF. In DNA form, the CDR3 reads TGTGCCAGCAGCCGGGGGGCAGGGGACGGGCAGCCCCAGCATTTT.

The CDR3 nucleotides read TGCGCCAGCAGCCAAACACCGGGGAATCAGCCCCAGCATTTT. It codes for CASSQTPGNQPQHF. The chain joins TRBV4-1 to TRBJ1-5; D unclear. Between the trimmed V and J ends, which lost 2 bases and 4 bases, there was a span of 9 bases. There are 14 residues in the CDR3. Germline V CDR1 and CDR2: MGHRA, YSYEKL.

The sample holds one count of this clone. At one of its ends the junction is not consistent with the germline gene, which may arise from a read error. The sample has other DNA sequences that encode this CDR3 too. V usage is TRBV9 and J usage is TRBJ1-1; D is unresolved. This CDR3 spans 14 amino acids. In germline, CDR1 is SGDLS, CDR2 YYNGEE. This chain's CDR3 is CASSVADLNTEAFF. The CDR3 nucleotides read TGTGCCAGCAGCGTAGCGGACTTAAACACTGAAGCTTTTTTT.

This chain joins TRBV11-3 and TRBJ2-5; 7 bases match TRBD1. The CDR3 runs 13 residues. The V and J ends lost 6 bases and 2 bases, in that order; junction bases with no gene match: 3. Germline CDR1 is SGHNT and CDR2 is YENEEA. Written as DNA, the CDR3 is TGTGCCAGCAGGGCGACAGGGCAAGAGACCCAGTACTTC. This encodes CASRATGQETQYF. The full variable domain, with the rest looked up from reference TRBV11-3 and TRBJ2-5, is EAGVVQSPRYKIIEKKQPVAFWCNPISGHNTLYWYLQNLGQGPELLIRYENEEAVDDSQLPKDRFSAERLKGVDSTLKIQPAELGDSAVYLCASRATGQETQYFGPGTRLLVL.

The chain recombines TRBV4-2 with TRBJ2-7; TRBD2 agrees at 9 bases. Trimming at V came to 3 bases and at J to 2 bases, leaving 5 bases not matched to a gene. Per the germline V gene, CDR1 is LGHNA and CDR2 is YNFKEQ. There are 15 residues in the CDR3. In DNA form, the CDR3 reads TGTGCCAGCAGCCAGCTGAGCGGGGGGACCTACGAGCAGTACTTC. Its translation is CASSQLSGGTYEQYF.

V and J are TRBV28 and TRBJ1-5; 8 nucleotides line up with TRBD1. Germline trimming cut 8 bases from V and 8 bases from J; bases unmatched to any gene: 14. Germline V gene lookup returns CDR1 MDHEN and CDR2 SYDVKM. This CDR3 comprises 15 residues. The CDR3, as DNA: TGTGCCAGCCTACCCCGGACAGGGATCTCGGAGCCCCAGCATTTT. Translation gives CASLPRTGISEPQHF.

This sequence joins TRBV18 and TRBJ2-7; D is unclear. Germline V gene sequence: CDR1 KGHSH, CDR2 LQKENI. The CDR3 is 16 amino acids. Trimming cost V 3 bases and J 6 bases, with 21 bases left between them. In DNA, the CDR3 is TGTGCCAGCTCACCCAGTCGTTGGCGGCAACTACGCGAGCAGTACTTC. Encoded protein: CASSPSRWRQLREQYF. Together with reference TRBV18 and TRBJ2-7, the CDR3 gives the full variable domain: NAGVMQNPRHLVRRRGQEARLRCSPMKGHSHVYWYRQLPEEGLKFMVYLQKENIIDESGMPKERFSAEFPKEGPSILRIQQVVRGDSAAYFCASSPSRWRQLREQYFGPGTRLTVT.

The chain has TRBV20-1 and TRBJ1-2, with 9 bases matching TRBD1. This CDR3 spans 11 amino acids. CDR1 is DFQATT, CDR2 SNEGSKA, per germline (reference sequence). The DNA of the CDR3 is TGCAGCGCGGACAGGGGATATGGCTACACCTTC. It yields the protein CSADRGYGYTF.

The rearrangement uses TRBV6-4 and TRBJ2-7, with 10 nucleotides matching TRBD2. CDR3 length equals 18 residues. Germline V CDR1 and CDR2: MRHNA, SNTAGT. J gave up 6 bases and V 2 bases, and 16 bases lay outside the gene matches. DNA of the CDR3: TGTGCCAGCAGTGACCTCCCAAATAGCGGGAGGAGCGCCGGCGAGCAGTACTTC. Residues: CASSDLPNSGRSAGEQYF.

The V and J genes are TRBV5-1 and TRBJ2-1, with TRBD2 matching over 8 bases. CDR1 SGHRS and CDR2 YFSETQ come from the germline V gene. The CDR3 is 14 amino acids. Trimming cost V 3 bases and J 8 bases; bases outside gene matches: 7. The CDR3 bases are TGCGCCAGCAGCTGGACTAGCAACGTCGATGAGCAGTTCTTC. Protein product: CASSWTSNVDEQFF.

This chain joins TRBV28 and TRBJ1-2, with 9 bases matching TRBD1. The CDR3 consists of 14 residues. The V gene end was trimmed by 7 bases and the J gene end by 4 bases; junction bases not matched to a gene: 7. CDR1 MDHEN and CDR2 SYDVKM come from the germline V gene. CDR3 DNA: TGTGCCAGCAACCCCCGGGACAGGGCCTATGGCTACACCTTC. Amino acid sequence: CASNPRDRAYGYTF.

V usage is TRBV4-2 and J usage is TRBJ2-1, with 14 bases aligning to TRBD2. Trimming cost V 4 bases and J 0 bases; bases outside gene matches: 8. This CDR3 comprises 19 residues. The germline CDR1 and CDR2 sequences are LGHNA and YNFKEQ. CDR3 amino acids: CASSPGLAGGISSYNEQFF. DNA for the CDR3: TGTGCCAGCAGCCCCGGACTAGCGGGGGGTATTAGCTCCTACAATGAGCAGTTCTTC.

This clone occurred once. The rearrangement links TRBV28 to TRBJ2-7; 7 nucleotides match TRBD1. There are 13 residues in the CDR3. V was pared by 7 bases and J by 2 bases, with 5 bases of the junction left unmatched. In germline, CDR1 is MDHEN, CDR2 SYDVKM. The CDR3 coding sequence is TGTGCCAGCAAACAGGGGCCGACCTACGAGCAGTACTTC. It translates to CASKQGPTYEQYF.

The CDR3 is CASSLRSYEQYF. For the CDR3, the DNA is TGTGCCAGCAGCTTACGCTCCTACGAGCAGTACTTC. The chain is built from TRBV11-2 and TRBJ2-7; no definite D call. The CDR3 is 12 amino acids. With 2 bases removed from V and 0 bases from J, the gap between germline ends came to 2 bases. Germline-derived CDR1 and CDR2 are SGHAT and FQNNGV.

The chain is built from TRBV7-9 and TRBJ2-2; 7 positions agree with TRBD1. The CDR3 sequence is 13 residues long. Trimming took 6 bases from V and 6 from J; bases not matched to a gene: 4. Per the germline V gene, CDR1 is SEHNR and CDR2 is FQNEAQ (reference sequence). The CDR3 loop reads CASSIQGSGELFF. In DNA form, the CDR3 reads TGTGCCAGCAGTATACAGGGGTCCGGGGAGCTGTTTTTT. Based on the CDR3 plus reference TRBV7-9 and TRBJ2-2, the full variable domain is DTGVSQNPRHKITKRGQNVTFRCDPISEHNRLYWYRQTLGQGPEFLTYFQNEAQLEKSRLLSDRFSAERPKGSFSTLEIQRTEQGDSAMYLCASSIQGSGELFFGEGSRLTVL.

Turning to this clone: Other DNA sequences of this sample code for an identical CDR3. The chain uses TRBV5-4 and TRBJ1-6; 7 bases line up with TRBD1. CDR3 length equals 15 residues. The germline gives CDR1 SGHNT, CDR2 YYREEE (reference sequence). After removal of 1 base from V and 3 bases from J, the junction contained 1 base not matched to a gene. The CDR3 is CASSLSGGYNSPLHF. The DNA of the CDR3 is TGTGCCAGCAGCTTGTCAGGGGGCTATAATTCACCCCTCCACTTT.

The chain uses TRBV28 and TRBJ2-2; 8 bases agree with TRBD2. From germline, CDR1 is MDHEN and CDR2 SYDVKM. The CDR3 spans 14 residues. V gave up 7 bases and J gave up 3 bases; unmatched junction bases: 4. The CDR3 region is CASITSGYTGELFF. DNA for the CDR3: TGTGCCAGCATCACTAGCGGTTACACCGGGGAGCTGTTTTTT.

V gene TRBV10-1 combines with J gene TRBJ2-1; TRBD2 agrees at 10 bases. The V gene's germline CDR1 is WNHNN and CDR2 SYGVQD (reference sequence). Trimming cost V 9 bases and J 9 bases; bases outside gene matches: 8. The CDR3 covers 13 residues. The CDR3: CASMSGRAGEQFF. CDR3 sequence (DNA): TGCGCCAGTATGAGCGGGAGGGCCGGTGAGCAGTTCTTC.

V gene TRBV5-1 combines with J gene TRBJ1-4; D not certain. CDR3 length: 15 amino acids. Trimming stripped 4 bases from V and 3 bases from J, with 13 bases between. Per the germline V gene, CDR1 is SGHRS and CDR2 is YFSETQ. The DNA for the CDR3 is TGCGCCAGCAGCGCGGGTAGCGCGGCTAATGAAAAACTGTTTTTT. Protein: CASSAGSAANEKLFF. Full variable domain (missing parts from reference TRBV5-1 and TRBJ1-4): KAGVTQTPRYLIKTRGQQVTLSCSPISGHRSVSWYQQTPGQGLQFLFEYFSETQRNKGNFPGRFSGRQFSNSRSEMNVSTLELGDSALYLCASSAGSAANEKLFFGSGTQLSVL.

The J gene is TRBJ2-3, the V gene TRBV7-2, with D possibly matching TRBD2 (6 bases). The germline V and J ends were trimmed by 1 base and 0 bases, with 11 bases remaining between them. Germline V lookup: CDR1 SGHTA, CDR2 FQGNSA. There are 16 residues in the CDR3. In DNA form, the CDR3 reads TGTGCCAGCAGCTTAGTGGGGCTAGCGAGCACAGATACGCAGTATTTT. Its protein product is CASSLVGLASTDTQYF.